The clone carrying this T cell receptor (beta chain) was seen a few times. The data derive from a study of blood T cell repertoires in COVID-19. Study background: The study drew acute and convalescent COVID-19 samples from the United States, Italy and Spain. T cells, B-cell-depleted T cells, or PBMCs provided the cDNA or gDNA that served as material.

The table came from immunoSEQ multiplex PCR; TCRdb's copy has only in-frame clones and leaves some out. The sample records tens of thousands of clones, approximately 85% being singletons. The CDR3 runs 18 residues. The chain uses TRBV21-1 and TRBJ2-5; whether TRBD2, the table's D call, matches the DNA was not checked. TRBV21-1 is described as a pseudogene. This clonotype was sampled from a human donor in a cohort sampled during active COVID-19. Sequencing was carried out using peripheral blood. CDR3 sequence reads: CASSKEGLGKKIQETQYF. The CDR3, as DNA: TGTGCCAGCAGCAAAGAAGGACTAGGAAAGAAAATCCAAGAGACCCAGTACTTC.